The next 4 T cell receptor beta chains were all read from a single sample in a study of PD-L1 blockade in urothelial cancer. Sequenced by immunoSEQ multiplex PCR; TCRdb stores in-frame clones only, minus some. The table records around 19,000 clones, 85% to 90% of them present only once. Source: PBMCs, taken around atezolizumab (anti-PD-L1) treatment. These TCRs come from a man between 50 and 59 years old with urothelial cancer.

CDR3 DNA sequence: TGTGCCAGCAGTTTGGGGCTAGATGAGCAGTTCTTC. It codes for CASSLGLDEQFF. The chain employs TRBV28 and TRBJ2-1; possibly TRBD1 for D (5 bases). This CDR3 is 12 amino acids long. V lost 3 bases and J lost 8, with 8 bases in between. In germline, CDR1 is MDHEN, CDR2 SYDVKM. Filled out from reference TRBV28 and TRBJ2-1, the complete variable domain reads DVKVTQSSRYLVKRTGEKVFLECVQDMDHENMFWYRQDPGLGLRLIYFSYDVKMKEKGDIPEGYSVSREKKERFSLILESASTNQTSMYLCASSLGLDEQFFGPGTRLTVL.

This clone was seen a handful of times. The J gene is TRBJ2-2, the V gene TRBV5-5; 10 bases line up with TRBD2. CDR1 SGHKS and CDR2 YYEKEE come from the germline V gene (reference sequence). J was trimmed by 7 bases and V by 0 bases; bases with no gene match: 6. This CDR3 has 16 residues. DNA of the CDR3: TGTGCCAGCAGCTTGGGGTCTAGCGGGAGAGTCGGGGAGCTGTTTTTT. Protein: CASSLGSSGRVGELFF.

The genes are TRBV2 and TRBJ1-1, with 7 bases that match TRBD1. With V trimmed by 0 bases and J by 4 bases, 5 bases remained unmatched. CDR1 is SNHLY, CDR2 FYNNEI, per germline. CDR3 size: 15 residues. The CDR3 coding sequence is TGTGCCAGCAGTGAAGCGCCCAGGGGGAGCACTGAAGCTTTCTTT. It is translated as CASSEAPRGSTEAFF.

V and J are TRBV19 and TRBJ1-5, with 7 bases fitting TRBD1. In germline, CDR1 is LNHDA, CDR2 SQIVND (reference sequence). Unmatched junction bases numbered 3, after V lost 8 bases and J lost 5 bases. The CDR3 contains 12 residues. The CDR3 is CASRQGDQPQHF. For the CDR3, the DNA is TGTGCCAGTCGACAGGGCGATCAGCCCCAGCATTTT.